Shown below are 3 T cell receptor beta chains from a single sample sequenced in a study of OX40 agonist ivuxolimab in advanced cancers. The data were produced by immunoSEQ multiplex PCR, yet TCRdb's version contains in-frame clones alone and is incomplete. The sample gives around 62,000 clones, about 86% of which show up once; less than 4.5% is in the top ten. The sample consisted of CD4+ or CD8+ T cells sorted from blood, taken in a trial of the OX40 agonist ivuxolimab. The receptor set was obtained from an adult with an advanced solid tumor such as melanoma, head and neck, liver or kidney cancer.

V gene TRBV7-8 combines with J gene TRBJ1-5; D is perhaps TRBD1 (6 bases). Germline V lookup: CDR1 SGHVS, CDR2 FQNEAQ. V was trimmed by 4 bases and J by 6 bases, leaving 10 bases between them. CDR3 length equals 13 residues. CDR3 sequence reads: CASSSQGFQPQHF. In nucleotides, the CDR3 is TGTGCCAGCAGCTCGCAGGGGTTTCAGCCCCAGCATTTT.

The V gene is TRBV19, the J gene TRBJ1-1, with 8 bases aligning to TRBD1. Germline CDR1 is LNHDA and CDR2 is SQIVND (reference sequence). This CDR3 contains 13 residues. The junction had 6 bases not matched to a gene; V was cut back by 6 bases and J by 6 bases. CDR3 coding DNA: TGTGCCAGTAGGAAACAGGGACAGGCTGAAGCTTTCTTT. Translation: CASRKQGQAEAFF.

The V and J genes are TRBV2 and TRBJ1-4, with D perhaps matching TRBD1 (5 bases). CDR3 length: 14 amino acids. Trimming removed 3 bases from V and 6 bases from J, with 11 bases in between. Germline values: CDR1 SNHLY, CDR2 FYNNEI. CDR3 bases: TGTGCCAGCAGTGATGGGGCTGGAGATGAAAAACTGTTTTTT. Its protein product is CASSDGAGDEKLFF.